One sample yielded the 29 T cell receptor beta chains listed below, sequenced in a study of beta chain features in type 1 diabetes (dated by TCRdb to 2017 to 2018). Their target antigens are unknown. Library preparation was by the immunoSEQ multiplex PCR assay. The High Capacity cDNA Reverse Transcription Kit was used to reverse transcribe all of the isolated RNA, meaning that expressed TCRB transcripts were what got sequenced. The source is immuneACCESS, and TCRdb retained only in-frame sequences with V and J called. Part of the clones is not carried over; for the studies checked, unresolved V genes explain less than half of this, and the remainder is unexplained. In this sample the table shows 150,000 to 200,000 clones, roughly 9% of which occur a single time. The top ten constitute approximately 0.7% of the sample. The paper's findings and limits, for the study overall: In all four CD4+ subsets, TCRB CDR3 length was moderately but significantly shorter in type 1 diabetes patients.

The sequencing input was central memory CD4+ T cells from blood. Every receptor here comes from a woman aged 30 to 39 with type 1 diabetes.

The chain combines TRBV6-1 with TRBJ2-2; D not resolved. With 1 base removed from V and 0 bases from J, the gap between germline ends came to 9 bases. The CDR3 sequence is 16 residues long. Germline V CDR1 and CDR2: MNHNS, SASEGT. CDR3 DNA sequence: TGTGCCAGCAGTGAAGTCCTATTCGCGAACACCGGGGAGCTGTTTTTT. Translation gives CASSEVLFANTGELFF.

V and J are TRBV4-1 and TRBJ1-2, with D tentatively TRBD1 (5 bases). Trimming stripped 2 bases from V and 1 base from J, with 11 bases between. The CDR3 contains 15 residues. Germline V lookup: CDR1 MGHRA, CDR2 YSYEKL. CDR3 loop: CASSQRQTDNYGYTF. The CDR3 bases are TGCGCCAGCAGCCAACGCCAGACAGATAACTATGGCTACACCTTC.

The chain carries TRBV28 and TRBJ2-2, with TRBD1 identical over 7 bases. Germline loops: CDR1 MDHEN, CDR2 SYDVKM. Unmatched junction bases numbered 11, after V lost 4 bases and J lost 6 bases. The CDR3 loop spans 16 amino acids. The CDR3 sequence: CASSSASGTEAGELFF. Here the CDR3 DNA reads TGTGCCAGCAGTTCCGCCTCCGGGACAGAGGCCGGGGAGCTGTTTTTT.

This clone was seen only a few times. The CDR3, as DNA: TGTGCCAGCACCGTGTGGTTAGGAACCGAGGGAAAACTGTTTTTT. Translated: CASTVWLGTEGKLFF. This rearrangement joins TRBV28 to TRBJ1-4; D gene uncertain. The CDR3 sequence is 15 residues long. Germline CDR1 is MDHEN and CDR2 is SYDVKM. The ends were cut back, 7 bases at V and 10 bases at J, with 22 bases in the middle.

This clone was recorded many times. The V call is TRBV11-2, the J call TRBJ2-3; TRBD2 matches at 11 bases. The CDR3 length is 15 residues. Germline V lookup: CDR1 SGHAT, CDR2 FQNNGV. After removal of 4 bases from V and 6 bases from J, the junction contained 6 bases not matched to a gene. CDR3 in DNA: TGTGCCAGCAGCTCCGGGACTAGCGGAATGGATACGCAGTATTTT. It translates to CASSSGTSGMDTQYF.

There are a few counts of this clone. This chain connects TRBV29-1 to TRBJ2-1; the match to TRBD1 covers 9 bases. Germline CDR1 and CDR2: SQVTM and ANQGSEA. The length of the CDR3 is 13 residues. With V trimmed by 2 bases and J by 9 bases, 5 bases remained unmatched. CDR3 bases: TGCAGCGTTGAACGAGGACAGGGGAGTGAGCAGTTCTTC. This codes for CSVERGQGSEQFF.

This clone was detected only a few times. This sequence joins TRBV28 and TRBJ2-7, with TRBD2 matching 7 bases. Germline lookup yields CDR1 MDHEN and CDR2 SYDVKM. The V segment lost 7 bases and the J segment 2 bases; nucleotides outside the gene matches: 14. This CDR3 spans 16 amino acids. The CDR3 region has the DNA TGTGCCAGCATACCAGGAGGGAGGGCCAATCCCTACGAGCAGTACTTC. It yields the protein CASIPGGRANPYEQYF.

This chain uses TRBV19 with TRBJ1-2, with D perhaps TRBD1 (6 bases). Trimming pared 3 bases from V and 6 bases from J, leaving 14 bases between. Per germline, CDR1 LNHDA and CDR2 SQIVND (reference sequence). This CDR3 has 14 residues. DNA for the CDR3: TGTGCCAGTAGTATGTTGGTACAGGGCCATGGCTACACCTTC. Translating gives CASSMLVQGHGYTF. Combining the CDR3 with reference TRBV19 and TRBJ1-2 gives the whole variable domain DGGITQSPKYLFRKEGQNVTLSCEQNLNHDAMYWYRQDPGQGLRLIYYSQIVNDFQKGDIAEGYSVSREKKESFPLTVTSAQKNPTAFYLCASSMLVQGHGYTFGSGTRLTVV.

This chain connects TRBV28 to TRBJ2-5, with 8 bases fitting TRBD2. V was clipped by 4 bases and J by 4 bases; unmatched bases: 8. The V gene's germline CDR1 is MDHEN and CDR2 SYDVKM. The CDR3 length is 15 residues. The CDR3 DNA sequence: TGTGCCAGCAGTTCTAGGCGACTAGCGACAGAGACCCAGTACTTC. Translation: CASSSRRLATETQYF.

This clone occurred a few times. This chain connects TRBV2 to TRBJ2-4; no clear D. Trimming left V 2 bases short and J 3 bases short, with 11 bases between. The CDR3 contains 15 residues. Germline assignment: CDR1 SNHLY and CDR2 FYNNEI. The CDR3 loop is CASSELALGKNIQYF. DNA of the CDR3: TGTGCCAGCAGTGAATTAGCCCTGGGCAAAAACATTCAGTACTTC.

This clone was seen a few times. Here the CDR3 DNA reads TGTGCCAGCAGCTTATATCGGGAATCCGGGGAGCTGTTTTTT. Translating it yields CASSLYRESGELFF. The V call is TRBV7-9, the J call TRBJ2-2; weak D call: TRBD2 (5 bases). V dropped 2 bases and J dropped 6 bases, with 10 bases sitting between them. CDR1 and CDR2 from the germline V gene are SEHNR and FQNEAQ (reference sequence). The CDR3 covers 14 residues.

This clone was observed a few times. Its ends do not fully match the called genes, so a read error is possible. The chain recombines TRBV7-7 with TRBJ1-4; the match to TRBD1 covers 8 bases. Germline V CDR1 and CDR2: SSHAT, FNYEAQ (reference sequence). The CDR3 totals 15 residues. The CDR3 reads CASSRGQGRNEKLFF. The CDR3 DNA follows: TGTGCTAGCAGCCGAGGACAGGGACGTAATGAAAAACTGTTTTTT.

Only a few counts were recorded for this clone. This chain joins TRBV30 and TRBJ1-1; TRBD1 might be the D (6 bases). Germline CDR1 and CDR2: GTSNPN and SVGIG (reference sequence). The CDR3 runs to 16 residues. CDR3 residues: CAYSNRETRMNTEAFF. Written as DNA, the CDR3 is TGTGCTTACTCAAACAGGGAAACCAGAATGAACACTGAAGCTTTCTTT. The entire variable domain, with the rest obtained from reference TRBV30 and TRBJ1-1, is as follows: SQTIHQWPATLVQPVGSPLSLECTVEGTSNPNLYWYRQAAGRGLQLLFYSVGIGQISSEVPQNLSASRPQDRQFILSSKKLLLSDSGFYLCAYSNRETRMNTEAFFGQGTRLTVV.

The chain employs TRBV18 and TRBJ1-1, with 11 positions matching TRBD1. CDR1 and CDR2 from the germline V gene are KGHSH and LQKENI. Losses at the gene ends were 1 base for V and 4 bases for J; bases not matched to a gene: 5. The CDR3 is 16 residues long. CDR3 in DNA: TGTGCCAGCTCACCACGACCGGGACAGGGGGGCACTGAAGCTTTCTTT. Residues: CASSPRPGQGGTEAFF.

The J gene is TRBJ1-1, the V gene TRBV6-5; D gene uncertain. Trimming took 8 bases from V and 5 from J, leaving 9 bases between them. The CDR3 is made up of 11 amino acids. Germline V lookup: CDR1 MNHEY, CDR2 SVGAGI. The CDR3 region is CASSGRTEAFF. The CDR3 coding sequence is TGTGCCAGCTCCGGCAGGACTGAAGCTTTCTTT.

In this sample, this clone turned up a few times. The chain uses TRBV7-2 and TRBJ2-5; 7 bases agree with TRBD1. CDR3 size: 15 residues. V lost 3 bases, J lost 7 bases, and 11 bases stayed unmatched. CDR1 and CDR2 from the germline V gene are SGHTA and FQGNSA. CDR3 sequence reads: CASSLTTGRWGTQYF. The CDR3 coding sequence is TGTGCCAGCAGCTTGACGACAGGGCGGTGGGGGACCCAGTACTTC.

The chain combines TRBV14 with TRBJ2-7, with a possible D match to TRBD2 (6 bases). Germline V gives CDR1 SGHDN, CDR2 FVKESK. The CDR3 sequence is 18 residues long. Trimming cost V 1 base and J 3 bases, with 22 bases left between them. The CDR3 bases are TGTGCCAGCAGCCAAGGCTTTCGGAGGGTCAGAGGGGACTACGAGCAGTACTTC. Translation gives CASSQGFRRVRGDYEQYF.

This clone was seen more than once but under ten times. V usage is TRBV11-2 and J usage is TRBJ2-1, with 10 bases fitting TRBD1. Per germline, CDR1 SGHAT and CDR2 FQNNGV. The CDR3 has 16 amino acids. Trimming took 2 bases from V and 6 from J; bases not matched to a gene: 7. CDR3 bases: TGTGCCAGCAGCTTAATTGGGACAGGGGCTGGCAATGAGCAGTTCTTC. Protein product: CASSLIGTGAGNEQFF.

This clone occurred a few times. The V and J genes are TRBV9 and TRBJ1-2, with D unresolved. CDR1 is SGDLS, CDR2 YYNGEE, per germline. The CDR3 is made up of 14 amino acids. V was pared by 0 bases and J by 4 bases, with 10 bases between. The CDR3 DNA reads as TGTGCCAGCAGCGTAGATCCCGAGTTCTATGGCTACACCTTC. As protein: CASSVDPEFYGYTF.

The chain couples TRBV5-4 to TRBJ2-5, with D possibly TRBD2 on 6 matching bases. Germline V gives CDR1 SGHNT, CDR2 YYREEE (reference sequence). This CDR3 has 16 amino acids. Trimming left V 5 bases short and J 2 bases short, with 19 bases between. The CDR3 here is CASSSGRQRVQETQYF. CDR3 sequence (DNA): TGTGCCAGCAGTTCCGGACGGCAGCGGGTTCAAGAGACCCAGTACTTC. Full variable domain (missing parts from reference TRBV5-4 and TRBJ2-5): ETGVTQSPTHLIKTRGQQVTLRCSSQSGHNTVSWYQQALGQGPQFIFQYYREEENGRGNFPPRFSGLQFPNYSSELNVNALELDDSALYLCASSSGRQRVQETQYFGPGTRLLVL.

This chain uses TRBV11-2 with TRBJ2-7; D is possibly TRBD2 (6 bases). CDR3 length equals 15 residues. The germline V and J ends were trimmed by 2 bases and 4 bases, with 15 bases remaining between them. The V gene's germline CDR1 is SGHAT and CDR2 FQNNGV. CDR3 residues: CASSLRPGVPYEQYF. The CDR3 DNA is TGTGCCAGCAGCTTAAGACCGGGGGTACCTTACGAGCAGTACTTC.

This clone was picked up a small number of times. This chain connects TRBV6-6 to TRBJ2-7; D not certain. The CDR3 spans 12 residues. CDR1 and CDR2 (germline): MNHNY, SVGAGI (reference sequence). Between the trimmed V and J ends, which lost 11 bases and 0 bases, there was a span of 11 bases. DNA for the CDR3: TGTGCCGTAACACAGAGCTCCTACGAGCAGTACTTC. It codes for CAVTQSSYEQYF.

The chain has TRBV29-1 and TRBJ1-2, with 7 bases identical to TRBD1. Germline CDR1 reads SQVTM; CDR2 reads ANQGSEA. The V gene end was trimmed by 6 bases and the J gene end by 2 bases; junction bases not matched to a gene: 3. There are 12 residues in the CDR3. DNA for the CDR3: TGCAGCGTCCCACAGGGGAACTATGGCTACACCTTC. Protein product: CSVPQGNYGYTF.

The chain couples TRBV5-1 to TRBJ1-1; 7 bases are shared with TRBD1. V lost 2 bases and J lost 4; bases outside the gene matches: 5. CDR3 length equals 14 residues. Germline lookup yields CDR1 SGHRS and CDR2 YFSETQ. CDR3 region: CASSFGQEGTEAFF. In DNA form, the CDR3 reads TGCGCCAGCAGCTTCGGACAGGAAGGCACTGAAGCTTTCTTT.

This clone appeared a few times. V and J are TRBV5-4 and TRBJ1-4, with D possibly being TRBD1 (6 bases). Germline V gene sequence: CDR1 SGHNT, CDR2 YYREEE (reference sequence). V lost 0 bases, J lost 6 bases, and 15 bases lay in between. The CDR3 is 16 amino acids. The chain's CDR3 is CASSLGGHRLDEKLFF. CDR3 coding DNA: TGTGCCAGCAGCTTGGGGGGACACCGCCTCGATGAAAAACTGTTTTTT.

This sequence joins TRBV29-1 and TRBJ2-3; 12 bases match TRBD2. Trimming removed 0 bases from V and 3 bases from J; junction bases left unmatched: 10. The CDR3 length is 18 residues. Germline V gives CDR1 SQVTM, CDR2 ANQGSEA. CDR3 DNA: TGCAGCGTTGAAGATATCCTAGCGGGAGGGCTCACGACAGATACGCAGTATTTT. It specifies CSVEDILAGGLTTDTQYF.

This clone was seen more than once but under ten times. This chain links TRBV10-3 with TRBJ2-5, with D uncertain. The CDR3 is made up of 13 amino acids. The V end lost 5 bases, the J end lost 0 bases, and 7 bases lay between the germline ends. Germline V gene data show CDR1 as ENHRY and CDR2 as SYGVKD. CDR3 loop: CAISYTNQETQYF. DNA of the CDR3: TGTGCCATCAGTTATACAAACCAAGAGACCCAGTACTTC.

The chain uses TRBV5-4 and TRBJ2-1, with TRBD2 matching 8 bases. Per germline, CDR1 SGHNT and CDR2 YYREEE (reference sequence). The CDR3 consists of 15 residues. V lost 0 bases, J lost 7 bases, and 6 bases stayed unmatched. The DNA for the CDR3 is TGTGCCAGCAGCTTGGATTGGACTAGCACAAATGAGCAGTTCTTC. Protein product: CASSLDWTSTNEQFF. The entire variable domain, with the rest obtained from reference TRBV5-4 and TRBJ2-1, is as follows: ETGVTQSPTHLIKTRGQQVTLRCSSQSGHNTVSWYQQALGQGPQFIFQYYREEENGRGNFPPRFSGLQFPNYSSELNVNALELDDSALYLCASSLDWTSTNEQFFGPGTRLTVL.

Only a few counts were recorded for this clone. The CDR3 region has the DNA TGTGCCAGCAGCCGACAGGGGGGCCAAGAGACCCAGTACTTC. Residues: CASSRQGGQETQYF. The rearrangement uses TRBV6-5 and TRBJ2-5; 9 bases fit TRBD1. Germline V lookup: CDR1 MNHEY, CDR2 SVGAGI. Trimming removed 6 bases from V and 1 base from J; junction bases left unmatched: 3. The CDR3 sequence is 14 residues long.